In this sample, the clone carrying this T cell receptor beta chain turned up a few times. What it recognizes is unknown. TCRdb re-called the reads through MiXCR, storing one row per CDR3 protein. The table has some 270,000 distinct CDR3 sequences, 15% to 20% seen once. The CDR3 consists of 16 residues. The V gene lost 4 bases and the J gene lost 5 bases, with 20 bases spanning the gap. In germline, CDR1 is SGHNT, CDR2 YENEEA. The source of the sample is a study of T cell repertoires in cytomegalovirus infection. Study results and limitations: Summed frequency of public TCR beta families distinguished CMV carriers with the relevant HLA.

Material: CD8+ T cells from PBMCs. The sequence was collected from a human donor in good health (CMV status not recorded). Some clones in this sample may be carry-over from other donors' samples. V usage is TRBV11-3 and J usage is TRBJ2-5; perhaps TRBD2 as D (6 bases). The CDR3 protein is CASSSYGTPEGETQYF. The CDR3 DNA is TGTGCCAGCAGCTCTTACGGGACTCCCGAGGGGGAGACCCAGTACTTC.